The rows below give T cell receptor beta chains drawn from one sample of a study of tumor-infiltrating lymphocytes in oesophageal squamous cell carcinoma. MiXCR, run by TCRdb on the PCR reads, gives a single entry per CDR3 protein. The sample has 23,000 or so distinct CDR3 sequences, 35% to 45% seen once; the top ten hold under 40%. The sequenced sample was esophageal tumor tissue. The receptor set was obtained from a male donor with esophageal squamous cell carcinoma. The CDR3 runs from the conserved cysteine through the conserved F or W. The D gene is left open where the match is weak.

v_call,d_call,j_call,cdr3_aa
TRBV12-5,.,TRBJ1-1,CASGLGGGEAFF
TRBV6-1,TRBD1,TRBJ1-6,CASSGQGALSLSSYNSPLHF
TRBV12-3/TRBV12-4,.,TRBJ2-2,CASSLIGEWLDTGELFF
TRBV10-1,TRBD2,TRBJ2-1,CASSESTSGGPSPGFF
TRBV6-4,TRBD2,TRBJ2-5,CASSPSSGGETQYF
TRBV4-1,.,TRBJ2-3,CASSRSLGGAVNTDTQYF
TRBV7-2,.,TRBJ2-3,CASSGATDTQYF
TRBV5-1,TRBD1,TRBJ2-4,CASSPGTGATNIQYF
TRBV28,TRBD1,TRBJ1-5,CASSSPGQGAEQPQHF
TRBV5-1,TRBD1,TRBJ2-3,CASSLSRTGSTDTQYF
TRBV7-3,TRBD2,.,CASSFSASGGQFF
TRBV9,TRBD1,TRBJ2-1,CASSVPPTGGDEQFF
TRBV4-1,TRBD2,TRBJ2-1,CASSQEILRLAGNEQFF
TRBV7-2,.,.,CASSATNGGETQYF
TRBV5-4,.,TRBJ2-7,CASSLDLAHEQYF
TRBV12-3/TRBV12-4,.,TRBJ1-2,CASSLKGRGDYGYTF
TRBV4-1,.,TRBJ2-5,CASSQPSGLGTDDREQYF
TRBV7-3,.,TRBJ2-2,CASSLTRQTTGELFF
TRBV11-2,.,TRBJ2-5,CASSFQTSPWLDQGTQYF
TRBV28,.,TRBJ2-1,CASSLGHNEQFF
TRBV12-3/TRBV12-4,TRBD2,TRBJ2-5,CASSQIGLAGVETQYF
TRBV6-8,.,TRBJ1-3,CASSYRSAVSHSGNTIYF
TRBV6-6,TRBD1,TRBJ2-5,CASRGQGARETQYF
TRBV10-3,.,TRBJ2-3,CAISGLGAGPDAQYF
TRBV7-9,TRBD1,TRBJ1-1,CASSLEQGMVTEAFF
TRBV6-6,.,TRBJ2-3,CASSYRGSPDTQYF
TRBV6-1,TRBD1,TRBJ2-2,CASTAGQGIANTGELFF
TRBV7-9,TRBD1,TRBJ2-7,CASSLGTGLNEQYF
TRBV7-9,.,.,CASSTRDGFVNEQFF